The entry below gives a single T cell receptor (beta chain) sequence along with its context. Its matching antigen is unknown. Germline V lookup: CDR1 MDHEN, CDR2 SYDVKM. CDR3 length equals 18 residues. TCRdb re-called the 5' RACE reads and gives one entry per CDR3 protein, without DNA. The sample data list under 350,000 distinct CDR3 sequences. The sample belongs to a study of monozygotic twins with inflammatory bowel disease. Study-wide results and caveats: Healthy co-twins exceeded IBD patients in TCRbeta diversity as measured by inverse Simpson.

The sequencing sample was made of blood. This clonotype originated in a human donor with ulcerative colitis or Crohn's disease, or a healthy co-twin of an affected twin (not recorded which). The V call is TRBV28, the J call TRBJ2-6; the TCRdb call, TRBD1, lacks DNA for checking. CDR3 in amino acids: CASTLEWDSRPGANVLTF. Variable domain in full (rest from reference TRBV28 and TRBJ2-6): DVKVTQSSRYLVKRTGEKVFLECVQDMDHENMFWYRQDPGLGLRLIYFSYDVKMKEKGDIPEGYSVSREKKERFSLILESASTNQTSMYLCASTLEWDSRPGANVLTFGAGSRLTVL.